The 16 T cell receptor beta chains in this list originate from one sample, sequenced in a study of blood T cell repertoires in COVID-19. Profiled with immunoSEQ multiplex PCR; TCRdb holds only in-frame clones, not every one. The profile shows about 81,000 clones, about 84% of them singletons. Sample: peripheral blood. The origin of the receptors is a human donor in a cohort sampled during active COVID-19.

The chain combines TRBV5-4 with TRBJ2-3, with 7 bases aligning to TRBD2. The CDR3 spans 18 residues. Germline V gene data show CDR1 as SGHNT and CDR2 as YYREEE (reference sequence). Unmatched junction bases numbered 14, after V lost 4 bases and J lost 0 bases. In DNA, the CDR3 is TGTGCCAGCAGCCACGCGGACCTAGCGGTTCGTAGCACAGATACGCAGTATTTT. It encodes CASSHADLAVRSTDTQYF.

The V and J genes are TRBV15 and TRBJ1-2, with 8 bases matching TRBD1. Losses at the gene ends were 5 bases for V and 7 bases for J; bases not matched to a gene: 15. The CDR3 sequence is 16 residues long. The germline V gene encodes CDR1 LNHNV and CDR2 YYDKDF (reference sequence). CDR3 coding DNA: TGTGCCACCAGCCCCCCCGGCCCGGGACAGGTCTCTGGCTACACCTTC. Translated: CATSPPGPGQVSGYTF.

The genes are TRBV2 and TRBJ2-1, with 12 nucleotides matching TRBD2. The germline V gene encodes CDR1 SNHLY and CDR2 FYNNEI. V was pared by 3 bases and J by 8 bases, with 8 bases of the junction left unmatched. CDR3 length: 16 residues. The DNA of the CDR3 is TGTGCCAGCAGTGACCCCGGACTAGCGGGGCAGGATGAGCAGTTCTTC. Its translation is CASSDPGLAGQDEQFF.

The chain is built from TRBV18 and TRBJ2-4; D not resolved. Germline values: CDR1 KGHSH, CDR2 LQKENI. This CDR3 has 15 amino acids. Trimming took 5 bases from V and 7 from J, leaving 18 bases between them. CDR3 sequence: CASSNGGLLRNIQYF. In DNA form, the CDR3 reads TGTGCCAGCTCAAACGGCGGCCTTTTGCGGAACATTCAGTACTTC.

Only a few counts were recorded for this clone. CDR3 DNA: TGCGCCAGCAGCCAAGTAGGCGGATCCTACGAGCAGTACTTC. Amino acids: CASSQVGGSYEQYF. The chain has TRBV4-1 and TRBJ2-7; D unclear. Germline CDR1 and CDR2: MGHRA and YSYEKL. This CDR3 spans 14 amino acids. With 1 base removed from V and 1 base from J, the gap between germline ends came to 8 bases.

CDR3 loop: CASRRWGGSTDTQYF. Here the CDR3 DNA reads TGTGCCAGCAGGCGGTGGGGGGGCAGCACAGATACGCAGTATTTT. The rearrangement joins TRBV28 to TRBJ2-3, with D perhaps matching TRBD2 (7 bases). The CDR3 length is 15 residues. V was trimmed by 6 bases and J by 0 bases, leaving 13 bases between them. The germline CDR1 and CDR2 sequences are MDHEN and SYDVKM.

The rearrangement joins TRBV2 to TRBJ2-7; 11 nucleotides align to TRBD2. CDR1 SNHLY and CDR2 FYNNEI come from the germline V gene. V shed 6 bases, J shed 2 bases, and the junction held 6 bases outside the gene matches. The CDR3 has 15 residues. CDR3 residues: CASSRGLADTYEQYF. The CDR3, as DNA: TGTGCCAGCAGCCGGGGACTAGCGGACACCTACGAGCAGTACTTC.

The chain uses TRBV19 and TRBJ2-5, with D perhaps TRBD2 (5 bases). CDR3 length: 13 residues. Trimming took off 7 bases at V and 5 bases at J, with 14 bases between the two ends. The germline gives CDR1 LNHDA, CDR2 SQIVND (reference sequence). CDR3 loop: CASNGIMGETQYF. The CDR3 coding sequence is TGTGCCAGTAACGGGATCATGGGGGAGACCCAGTACTTC.

The chain is built from TRBV13 and TRBJ1-1; 8 bases are a match to TRBD1. Germline trimming cut 1 base from V and 4 bases from J; bases unmatched to any gene: 2. This CDR3 region has 14 residues. CDR1 and CDR2 (germline): PRHDT, FYEKMQ (reference sequence). CDR3 residues: CASSLDGQGTEAFF. Written as DNA, the CDR3 is TGTGCCAGCAGCTTAGACGGACAGGGCACTGAAGCTTTCTTT.

The chain carries TRBV21-1 and TRBJ2-3; the tabulated D call, TRBD2, remains unverified against the DNA. TRBV21-1 counts as a pseudogene. This CDR3 comprises 16 residues. CDR3 in DNA: TGTGCCAGCAGCAAAAGTCAGGGGAGGGCCACAGATACGCAGTATTTT. Its protein product is CASSKSQGRATDTQYF.

The J gene is TRBJ2-5, the V gene TRBV25-1; weak D call: TRBD1 (5 bases). There are 18 residues in the CDR3. Deletions cut 2 bases from V and 1 base from J, with 20 bases between. Germline V lookup: CDR1 MGHDK, CDR2 SYGVNS. The DNA of the CDR3 is TGTGCCAGCAGTGAACTGATGAGAAGGGATGGGGCCCAAGAGACCCAGTACTTC. This codes for CASSELMRRDGAQETQYF.

This chain links TRBV6-6 with TRBJ1-1; D unclear. This CDR3 is built from 13 residues. CDR1 is MNHNY, CDR2 SVGAGI, per germline (reference sequence). Trimming pared 6 bases from V and 4 bases from J, leaving 12 bases between. In nucleotides, the CDR3 is TGTGCCAGCAGCCGCGAGACTTCCACTGAAGCTTTCTTT. Protein: CASSRETSTEAFF.

For the CDR3, the DNA is TGTGCCAGCAGCTTCAGGGCAGGGTACTACGAGCAGTACTTC. It codes for CASSFRAGYYEQYF. This chain connects TRBV28 to TRBJ2-7; D possibly corresponds to TRBD1 (5 bases). V lost 6 bases, J lost 3 bases, and 15 bases lay in between. This CDR3 has 14 residues. In germline, CDR1 is MDHEN, CDR2 SYDVKM.

The chain is built from TRBV15 and TRBJ1-1; possible D gene TRBD1, 5 bases. The CDR3 length is 15 residues. Per the germline V gene, CDR1 is LNHNV and CDR2 is YYDKDF (reference sequence). The V end was cut by 4 bases, the J end by 4 bases, with 16 bases between. This CDR3 reads CATSIFTGVATEAFF. The CDR3, as DNA: TGTGCCACCAGCATATTCACAGGAGTCGCCACTGAAGCTTTCTTT.

This clone was detected only once. The chain is built from TRBV11-2 and TRBJ1-6; D is ambiguous. This CDR3 is built from 15 residues. The germline V gene encodes CDR1 SGHAT and CDR2 FQNNGV. With 1 base removed from V and 7 bases from J, the gap between germline ends came to 11 bases. The CDR3 DNA sequence: TGTGCCAGCAGCTTAGGAGGCCCGGGAAATTCACCCCTCCACTTT. As protein: CASSLGGPGNSPLHF.

As regards this clone: Sequence at one end of the junction differs from germline and may be a read error. The CDR3 protein is CASSLSDTVYGYAF. The CDR3 region has the DNA TGTGCCAGCAGCTTGTCGGACACGGTCTATGGCTACGCCTTC. V is TRBV5-6 and J is TRBJ1-2; possible D gene TRBD1, 5 bases. The CDR3 runs to 14 residues. The germline V gene has CDR1 SGHDT and CDR2 YYEEEE. The whole variable domain, remainder taken from reference TRBV5-6 and TRBJ1-2, is DAGVTQSPTHLIKTRGQQVTLRCSPKSGHDTVSWYQQALGQGPQFIFQYYEEEERQRGNFPDRFSGHQFPNYSSELNVNALLLGDSALYLCASSLSDTVYGYAFGSGTRLTVV.